The T cell receptor (beta chain) described here comes from a study of identifying expanded T cells in peripheral blood. On this clone: Its antigen is as yet unknown.

General study results and limits: Around 1.2 clones differed between technical replicates, versus approximately 17 and 20 over time. Variance in clone template counts between roughly two-week samples significantly increased with total template count across all healthy donors.

Measured with immunoSEQ multiplex PCR; TCRdb has only the in-frame clones, and not every one. This table holds 70,000 to 95,000 clones, about nine tenths found once. During the collection period, no donor immune events like infections were recorded. V lost 0 bases to trimming and J lost 4 bases; unmatched junction nucleotides: 3. CDR3 size: 14 residues. Germline V CDR1 and CDR2: SGHRS, YFSETQ. The origin of this receptor is a person aged 18 to 75 in good health. This chain uses TRBV5-1 with TRBJ2-7; 8 nucleotides align to TRBD1. The specimen sequenced was blood. CDR3 sequence (DNA): TGCGCCAGCAGCTTGGTGCGGACAGGGTACGAGCAGTACTTC. Translating gives CASSLVRTGYEQYF.